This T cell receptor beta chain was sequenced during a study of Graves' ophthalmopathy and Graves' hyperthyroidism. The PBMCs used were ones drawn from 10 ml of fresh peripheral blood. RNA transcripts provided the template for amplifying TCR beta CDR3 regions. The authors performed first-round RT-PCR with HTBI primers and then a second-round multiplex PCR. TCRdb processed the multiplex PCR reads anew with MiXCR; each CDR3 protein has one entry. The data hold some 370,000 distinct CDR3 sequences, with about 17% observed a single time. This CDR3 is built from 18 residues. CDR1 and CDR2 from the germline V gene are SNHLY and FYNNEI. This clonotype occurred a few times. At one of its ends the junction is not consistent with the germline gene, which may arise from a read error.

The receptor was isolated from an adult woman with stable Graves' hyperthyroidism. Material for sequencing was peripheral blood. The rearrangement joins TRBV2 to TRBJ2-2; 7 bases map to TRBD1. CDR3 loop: CASSEPLTGTVNTGELWF. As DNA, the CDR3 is TGTGCCAGCAGTGAGCCGTTAACCGGGACAGTGAACACCGGGGAGCTGTGGTTT. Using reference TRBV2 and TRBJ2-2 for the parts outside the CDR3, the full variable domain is EPEVTQTPSHQVTQMGQEVILRCVPISNHLYFYWYRQILGQKVEFLVSFYNNEISEKSEIFDDQFSVERPDGSNFTLKIRSTKLEDSAMYFCASSEPLTGTVNTGELWFGEGSRLTVL.